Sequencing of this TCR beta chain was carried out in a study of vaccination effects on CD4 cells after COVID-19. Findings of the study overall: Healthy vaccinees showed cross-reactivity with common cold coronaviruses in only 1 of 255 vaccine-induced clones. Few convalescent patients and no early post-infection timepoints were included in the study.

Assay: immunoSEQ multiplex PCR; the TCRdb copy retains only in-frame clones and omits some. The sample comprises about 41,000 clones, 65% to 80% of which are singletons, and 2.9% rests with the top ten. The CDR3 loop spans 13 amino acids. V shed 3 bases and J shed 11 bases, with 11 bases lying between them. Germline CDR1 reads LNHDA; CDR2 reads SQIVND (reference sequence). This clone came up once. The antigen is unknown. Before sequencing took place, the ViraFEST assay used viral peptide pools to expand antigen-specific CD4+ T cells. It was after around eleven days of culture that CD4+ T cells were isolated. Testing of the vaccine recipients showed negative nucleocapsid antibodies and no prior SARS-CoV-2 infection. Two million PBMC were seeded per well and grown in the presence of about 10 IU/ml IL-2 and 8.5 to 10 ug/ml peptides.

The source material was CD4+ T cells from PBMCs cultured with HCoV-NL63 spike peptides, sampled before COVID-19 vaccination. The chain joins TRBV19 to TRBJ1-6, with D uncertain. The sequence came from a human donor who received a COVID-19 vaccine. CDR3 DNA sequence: TGTGCCAGTAGTATTCGGCAGCTGCCACCCCTCCACTTT. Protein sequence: CASSIRQLPPLHF.